The TCR beta chain described here comes from a study of blood T cells in healthy people across ages. This CDR3 region has 16 residues. With 1 base removed from V and 2 bases from J, the gap between germline ends came to 13 bases. The germline CDR1 and CDR2 sequences are SGHTA and FQGNSA. Through a sample-barcoded 5' primer and a J-beta primer mix, a second PCR was run for about 6 to 11 cycles. TCRdb used MiXCR to reprocess the 5' RACE reads, holding one entry per CDR3 protein. The data hold about 760,000 distinct CDR3 sequences, with roughly 25% observed a single time. The same data also went into a second study, on T cells of mothers and their children.

The sequence derives from a boy younger than 18 in good health. This rearrangement joins TRBV7-2 to TRBJ2-3; no clear D gene. The sequenced material came from blood. CDR3 sequence: CASSLGLRWSTDTQYF. CDR3 coding DNA: TGTGCCAGCAGCTTAGGTCTAAGGTGGTCCACAGATACGCAGTATTTT.